This TCR beta chain was found in a study of blood T cells in healthy people across ages. Study-level points and caveats: Older age went with lower TCR beta diversity per million T cells, in a roughly linear way. The unknown donor CMV status may have confounded expanded clonotype changes.

Through a sample-barcoded 5' primer and a J-beta primer mix, a second PCR was run for 7 to 11 cycles. At least 3 million CDR3-containing paired-end reads were obtained per sample. TCRdb independently ran MiXCR on the 5' RACE reads; one entry per CDR3 protein. The profile shows about 640,000 distinct CDR3 sequences, 45% to 65% of them singletons. As concerns this clonotype: The antigen is not known.

The CDR3 has 16 amino acids. The germline V gene encodes CDR1 MNHEY and CDR2 SVGAGI. The V gene end was trimmed by 0 bases and the J gene end by 2 bases; junction bases not matched to a gene: 3. The material sequenced was blood. The sequence was collected from a man in his sixties in good health. The J gene is TRBJ2-1, the V gene TRBV6-5, with 8 bases aligning to TRBD2. The CDR3 nucleotides are TGTGCCAGCAGTTACTCCCTTAGCGGGACCTACAATGAGCAGTTCTTC. This encodes CASSYSLSGTYNEQFF.